The clone carrying this T cell receptor (beta chain) has a count of ten or more. The entry originates in a study of T cells in Graves' hyperthyroidism and ophthalmopathy. From RNA transcripts, TCR beta CDR3 regions were amplified. TCR CDR3 regions were first amplified by RT-PCR with HTBI primers. TCRdb called the multiplex PCR reads again in MiXCR, with one record for every CDR3 protein. Found here are around 580,000 distinct CDR3 sequences, around 17% of them singletons; the top ten hold 18%. The junction had 10 bases not matched to a gene; V was cut back by 1 base and J by 7 bases. Germline V gene sequence: CDR1 DFQATT, CDR2 SNEGSKA (reference sequence). CDR3 length: 17 amino acids.

The receptor was isolated from a woman aged 18-35 years with Graves' hyperthyroidism. This sequence joins TRBV20-1 and TRBJ2-1; 13 bases fit TRBD2. The sequenced sample was blood. The CDR3 loop is CSARALITSGGENEQFF. DNA for the CDR3: TGCAGTGCTAGAGCCTTGATAACTAGCGGGGGGGAGAATGAGCAGTTCTTC.